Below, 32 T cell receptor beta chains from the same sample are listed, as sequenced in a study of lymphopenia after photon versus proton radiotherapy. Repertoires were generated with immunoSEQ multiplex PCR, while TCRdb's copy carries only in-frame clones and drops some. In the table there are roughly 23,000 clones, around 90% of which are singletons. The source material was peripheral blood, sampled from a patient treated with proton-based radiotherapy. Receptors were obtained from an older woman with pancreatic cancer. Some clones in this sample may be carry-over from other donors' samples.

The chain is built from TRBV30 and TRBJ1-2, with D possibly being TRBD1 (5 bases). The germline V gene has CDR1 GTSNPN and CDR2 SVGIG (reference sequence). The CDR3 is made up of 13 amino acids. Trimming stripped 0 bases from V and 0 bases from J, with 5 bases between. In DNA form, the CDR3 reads TGTGCCTGGAGTGTACAGGCTAACTATGGCTACACCTTC. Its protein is CAWSVQANYGYTF.

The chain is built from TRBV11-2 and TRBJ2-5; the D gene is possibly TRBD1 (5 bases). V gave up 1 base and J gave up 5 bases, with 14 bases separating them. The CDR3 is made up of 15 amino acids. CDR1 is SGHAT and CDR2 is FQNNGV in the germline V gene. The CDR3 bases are TGTGCCAGCAGCTTAGCATCTCAGGGTGGGGAGACCCAGTACTTC. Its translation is CASSLASQGGETQYF.

The CDR3 coding sequence is TGTGCCAGCAGCTTGGACTGGGGGGCGAATAGCGGAGCTTTCTTT. Amino acids: CASSLDWGANSGAFF. The J gene is TRBJ1-1, the V gene TRBV5-5, with TRBD1 as a possible D gene (6 bases). The CDR3 runs to 15 residues. Trimming left V 0 bases short and J 10 bases short, with 19 bases between. CDR1 and CDR2 from the germline V gene are SGHKS and YYEKEE (reference sequence).

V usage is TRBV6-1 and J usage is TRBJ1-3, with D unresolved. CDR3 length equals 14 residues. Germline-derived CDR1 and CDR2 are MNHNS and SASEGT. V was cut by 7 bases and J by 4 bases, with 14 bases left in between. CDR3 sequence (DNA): TGTGCCAGCAACCTCCCCAAAGAGGGAAACACCATATATTTT. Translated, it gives CASNLPKEGNTIYF.

The CDR3 region has the DNA TGTGCCAGCAGTTACGGGGTGAACACTGAAGCTTTCTTT. Encoded protein: CASSYGVNTEAFF. The chain has TRBV27 and TRBJ1-1; D is uncertain. Trimming removed 4 bases from V and 0 bases from J, with 6 bases in between. In germline, CDR1 is MNHEY, CDR2 SMNVEV (reference sequence). This CDR3 contains 13 residues.

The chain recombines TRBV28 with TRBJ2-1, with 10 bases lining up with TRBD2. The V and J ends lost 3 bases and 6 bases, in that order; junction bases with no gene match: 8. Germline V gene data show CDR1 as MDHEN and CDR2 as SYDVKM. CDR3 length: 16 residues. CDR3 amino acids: CASSFLAGVGINEQFF. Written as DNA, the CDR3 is TGTGCCAGCAGTTTTCTAGCGGGAGTAGGTATCAATGAGCAGTTCTTC.

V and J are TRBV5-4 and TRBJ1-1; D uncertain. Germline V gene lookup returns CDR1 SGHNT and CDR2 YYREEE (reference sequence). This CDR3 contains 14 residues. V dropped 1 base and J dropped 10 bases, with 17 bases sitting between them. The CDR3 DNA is TGTGCCAGCAGCTTGAAAGGAACTCGGATTGGAGCTTTCTTT. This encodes CASSLKGTRIGAFF.

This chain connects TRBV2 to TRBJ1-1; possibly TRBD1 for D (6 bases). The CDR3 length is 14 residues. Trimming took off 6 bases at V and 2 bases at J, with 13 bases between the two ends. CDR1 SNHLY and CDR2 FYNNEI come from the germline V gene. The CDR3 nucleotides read TGTGCCAGCAGCCTGAGCAGGGGAAACACTGAAGCTTTCTTT. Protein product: CASSLSRGNTEAFF.

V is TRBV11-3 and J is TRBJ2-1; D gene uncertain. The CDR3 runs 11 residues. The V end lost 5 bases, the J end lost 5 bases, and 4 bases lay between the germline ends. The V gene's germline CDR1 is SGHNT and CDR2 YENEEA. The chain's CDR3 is CASSRNNEQFF. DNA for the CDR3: TGTGCCAGCAGCCGAAACAATGAGCAGTTCTTC.

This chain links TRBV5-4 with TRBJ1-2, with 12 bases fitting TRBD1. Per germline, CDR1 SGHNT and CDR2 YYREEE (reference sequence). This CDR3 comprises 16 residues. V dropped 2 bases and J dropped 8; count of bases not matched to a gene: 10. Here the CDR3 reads CASSLGTGGSERGYTF. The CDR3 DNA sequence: TGTGCCAGCAGCTTAGGGACAGGGGGCAGTGAGCGGGGCTACACCTTC.

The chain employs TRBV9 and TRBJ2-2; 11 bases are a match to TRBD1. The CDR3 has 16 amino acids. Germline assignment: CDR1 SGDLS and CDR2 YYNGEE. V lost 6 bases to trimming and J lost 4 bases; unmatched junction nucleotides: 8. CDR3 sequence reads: CASNRYGTGGTGELFF. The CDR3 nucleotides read TGTGCCAGCAACCGATATGGGACAGGGGGCACCGGGGAGCTGTTTTTT.

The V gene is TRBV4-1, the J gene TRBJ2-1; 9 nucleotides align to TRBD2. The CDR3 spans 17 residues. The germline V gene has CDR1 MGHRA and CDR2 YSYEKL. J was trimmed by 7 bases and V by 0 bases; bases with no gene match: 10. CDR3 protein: CASSQDSGLAGQNEQFF. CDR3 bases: TGCGCCAGCAGCCAAGATAGTGGCCTAGCGGGACAGAATGAGCAGTTCTTC.

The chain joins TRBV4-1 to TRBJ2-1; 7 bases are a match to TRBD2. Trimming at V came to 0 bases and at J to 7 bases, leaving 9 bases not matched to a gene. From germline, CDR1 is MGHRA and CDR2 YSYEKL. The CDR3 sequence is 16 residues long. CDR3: CASSQDSGGSKNEQFF. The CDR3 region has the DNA TGCGCCAGCAGCCAAGATAGTGGCGGGAGTAAAAATGAGCAGTTCTTC.

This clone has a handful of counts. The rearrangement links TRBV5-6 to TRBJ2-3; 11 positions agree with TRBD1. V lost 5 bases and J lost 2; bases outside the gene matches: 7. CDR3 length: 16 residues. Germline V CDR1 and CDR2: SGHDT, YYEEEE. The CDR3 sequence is CASRSGTGGNTDTQYF. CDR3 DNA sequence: TGTGCCAGCAGATCCGGGACAGGGGGAAACACAGATACGCAGTATTTT.

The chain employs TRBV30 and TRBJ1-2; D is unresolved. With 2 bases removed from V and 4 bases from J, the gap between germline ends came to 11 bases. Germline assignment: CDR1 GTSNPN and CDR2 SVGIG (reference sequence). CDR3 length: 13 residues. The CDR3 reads CAWSRQATYGYTF. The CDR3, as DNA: TGTGCCTGGAGTCGGCAGGCTACCTATGGCTACACCTTC. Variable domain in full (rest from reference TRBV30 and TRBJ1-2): SQTIHQWPATLVQPVGSPLSLECTVEGTSNPNLYWYRQAAGRGLQLLFYSVGIGQISSEVPQNLSASRPQDRQFILSSKKLLLSDSGFYLCAWSRQATYGYTFGSGTRLTVV.

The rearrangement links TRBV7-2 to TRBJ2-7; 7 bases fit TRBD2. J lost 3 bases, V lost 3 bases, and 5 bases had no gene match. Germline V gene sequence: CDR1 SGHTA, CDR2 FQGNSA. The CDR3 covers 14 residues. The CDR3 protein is CASSFGPSGYEQYF. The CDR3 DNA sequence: TGTGCCAGCAGCTTCGGCCCTAGCGGCTACGAGCAGTACTTC.

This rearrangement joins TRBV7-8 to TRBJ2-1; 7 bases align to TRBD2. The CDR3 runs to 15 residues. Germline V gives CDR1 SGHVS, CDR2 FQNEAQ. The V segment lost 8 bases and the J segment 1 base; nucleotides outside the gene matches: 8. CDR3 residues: CASGFGGWSYNEQFF. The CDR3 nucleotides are TGTGCCAGCGGGTTCGGGGGGTGGTCCTACAATGAGCAGTTCTTC.

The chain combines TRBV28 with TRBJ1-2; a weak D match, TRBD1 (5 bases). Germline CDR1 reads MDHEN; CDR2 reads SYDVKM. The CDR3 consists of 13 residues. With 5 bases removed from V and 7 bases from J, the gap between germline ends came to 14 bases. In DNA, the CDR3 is TGTGCCAGCAGTGCCCCAGGGTTAAGTGGCTACACCTTC. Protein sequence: CASSAPGLSGYTF.

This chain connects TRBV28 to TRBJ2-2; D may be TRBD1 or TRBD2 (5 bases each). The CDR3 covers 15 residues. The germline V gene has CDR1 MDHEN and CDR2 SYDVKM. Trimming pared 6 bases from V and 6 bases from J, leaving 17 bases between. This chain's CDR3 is CASSVGTASPGELFF. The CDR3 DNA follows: TGTGCCAGCAGCGTTGGGACGGCCTCTCCCGGGGAGCTGTTTTTT.

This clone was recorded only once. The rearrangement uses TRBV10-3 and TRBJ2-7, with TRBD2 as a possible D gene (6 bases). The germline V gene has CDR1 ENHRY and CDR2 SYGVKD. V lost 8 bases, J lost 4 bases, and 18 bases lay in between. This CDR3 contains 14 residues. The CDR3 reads CAIGKSSGEYEQYF. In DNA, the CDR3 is TGTGCCATCGGGAAAAGTAGCGGTGAGTACGAGCAGTACTTC.

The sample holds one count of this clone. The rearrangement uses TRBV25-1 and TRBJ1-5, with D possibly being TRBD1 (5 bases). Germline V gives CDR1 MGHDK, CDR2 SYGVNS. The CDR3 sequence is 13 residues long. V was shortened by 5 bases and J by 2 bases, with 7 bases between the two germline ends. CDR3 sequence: CASSQQGNQPQHF. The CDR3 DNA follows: TGTGCCAGCAGTCAACAGGGCAATCAGCCCCAGCATTTT.

The CDR3 loop is CASSPTGNYGYTF. The CDR3, as DNA: TGTGCCAGCAGCCCGACAGGGAACTATGGCTACACCTTC. J is TRBJ1-2 and V is TRBV9, with 7 bases that match TRBD1. From germline, CDR1 is SGDLS and CDR2 YYNGEE. The CDR3 is 13 residues long. J was trimmed by 2 bases and V by 4 bases; bases with no gene match: 2.

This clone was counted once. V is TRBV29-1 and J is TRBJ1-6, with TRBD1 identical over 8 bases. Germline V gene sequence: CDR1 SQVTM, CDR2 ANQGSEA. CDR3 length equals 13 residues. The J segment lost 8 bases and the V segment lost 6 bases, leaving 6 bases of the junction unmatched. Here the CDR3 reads CSVGQGEDSPLHF. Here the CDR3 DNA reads TGCAGCGTCGGACAGGGAGAGGATTCACCCCTCCACTTT.

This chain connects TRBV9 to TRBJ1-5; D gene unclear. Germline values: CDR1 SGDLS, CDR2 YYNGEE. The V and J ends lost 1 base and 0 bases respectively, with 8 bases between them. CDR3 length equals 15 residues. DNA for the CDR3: TGTGCCAGCAGCGTAAATTATAATAGCAATCAGCCCCAGCATTTT. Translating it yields CASSVNYNSNQPQHF.

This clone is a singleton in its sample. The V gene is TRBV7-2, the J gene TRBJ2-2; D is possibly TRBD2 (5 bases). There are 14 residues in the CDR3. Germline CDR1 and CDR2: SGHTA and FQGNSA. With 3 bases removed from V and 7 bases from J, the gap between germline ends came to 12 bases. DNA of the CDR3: TGTGCCAGCAGCTTCGCCAGAGGGAACGGGGAGCTGTTTTTT. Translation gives CASSFARGNGELFF.

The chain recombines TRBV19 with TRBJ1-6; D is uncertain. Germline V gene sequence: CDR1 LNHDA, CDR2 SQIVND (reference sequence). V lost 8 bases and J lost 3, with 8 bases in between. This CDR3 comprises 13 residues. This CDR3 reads CASSSGYNSPLHF. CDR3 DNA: TGTGCCAGTTCCTCTGGCTATAATTCACCCCTCCACTTT.

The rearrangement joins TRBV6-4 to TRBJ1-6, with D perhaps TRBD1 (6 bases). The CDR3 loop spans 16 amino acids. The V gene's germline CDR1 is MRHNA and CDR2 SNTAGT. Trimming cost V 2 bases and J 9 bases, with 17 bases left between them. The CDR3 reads CASSDEYGGLSSPLHF. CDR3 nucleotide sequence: TGTGCCAGCAGTGACGAGTACGGGGGGCTAAGTTCACCCCTCCACTTT.

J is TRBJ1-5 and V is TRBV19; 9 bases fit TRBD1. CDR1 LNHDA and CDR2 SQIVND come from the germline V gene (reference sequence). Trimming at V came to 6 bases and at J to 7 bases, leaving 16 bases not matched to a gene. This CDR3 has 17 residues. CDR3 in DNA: TGTGCCAGTAGAAGAACAGGGGGCGGTAATAGCGAACAGCCCCAGCATTTT. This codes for CASRRTGGGNSEQPQHF.

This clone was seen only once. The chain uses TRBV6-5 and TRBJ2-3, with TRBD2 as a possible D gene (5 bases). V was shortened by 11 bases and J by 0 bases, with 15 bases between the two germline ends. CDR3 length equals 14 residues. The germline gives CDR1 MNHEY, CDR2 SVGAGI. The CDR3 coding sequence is TGTGCCGCGCGGAGGACCGCTAGCACAGATACGCAGTATTTT. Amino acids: CAARRTASTDTQYF.

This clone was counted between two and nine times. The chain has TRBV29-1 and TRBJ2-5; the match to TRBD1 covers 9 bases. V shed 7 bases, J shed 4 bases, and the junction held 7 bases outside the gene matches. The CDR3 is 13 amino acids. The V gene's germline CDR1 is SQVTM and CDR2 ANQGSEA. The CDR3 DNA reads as TGCAGCGCTAGGGACAGGGTTACAGAGACCCAGTACTTC. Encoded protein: CSARDRVTETQYF.

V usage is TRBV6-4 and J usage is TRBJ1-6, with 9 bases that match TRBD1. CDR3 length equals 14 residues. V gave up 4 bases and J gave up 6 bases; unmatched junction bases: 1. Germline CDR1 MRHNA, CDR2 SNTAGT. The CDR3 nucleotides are TGTGCCAGCAGTGGGGGACAGGGTAATTCACCCCTCCACTTT. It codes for CASSGGQGNSPLHF.

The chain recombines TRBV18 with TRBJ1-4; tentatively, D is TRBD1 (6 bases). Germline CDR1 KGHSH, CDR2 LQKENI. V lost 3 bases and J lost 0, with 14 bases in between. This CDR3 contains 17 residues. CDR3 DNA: TGTGCCAGCTCACCCAGGGGAAGTGGTTCAACTAATGAAAAACTGTTTTTT. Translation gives CASSPRGSGSTNEKLFF.